This paragraph reports one T cell receptor beta chain. The sample carries other DNA sequences with the same CDR3. Clones were sequenced by immunoSEQ multiplex PCR, and TCRdb holds only the in-frame ones, with some missing. The sample holds approximately 2,000,000 clones, 85% to 95% seen once. This sample is part of a study of shared clonotypes between healthy human individuals. Germline lookup yields CDR1 LGHNA and CDR2 YSLEER. The trim removed 0 bases at V and 4 bases at J, leaving 5 bases unmatched. The CDR3 contains 15 residues. The chain carries TRBV4-3 and TRBJ1-1, with 7 bases fitting TRBD1. The sequence was collected from a man between 18 and 35 years old in good health. Some clones in this sample may be carry-over from other donors' samples. Source material: naive CD4+ T cells from PBMCs. Specified subset: CD45RA+ positively selected. The CDR3 loop is CASSQDGQGGTEAFF. The DNA of the CDR3 is TGCGCCAGCAGCCAAGATGGTCAGGGGGGCACTGAAGCTTTCTTT.